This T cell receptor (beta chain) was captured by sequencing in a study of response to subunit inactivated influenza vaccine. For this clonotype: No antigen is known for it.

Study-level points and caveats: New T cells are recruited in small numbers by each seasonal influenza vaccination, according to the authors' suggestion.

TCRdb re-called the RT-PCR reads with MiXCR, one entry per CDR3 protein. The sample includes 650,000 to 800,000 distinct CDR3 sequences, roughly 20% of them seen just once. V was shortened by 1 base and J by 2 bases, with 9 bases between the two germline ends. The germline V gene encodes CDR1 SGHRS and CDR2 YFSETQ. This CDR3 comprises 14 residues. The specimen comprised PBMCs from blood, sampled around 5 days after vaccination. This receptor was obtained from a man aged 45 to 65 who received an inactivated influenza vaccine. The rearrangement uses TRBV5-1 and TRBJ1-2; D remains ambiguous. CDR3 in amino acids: CASSLNPVNYGYTF. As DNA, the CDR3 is TGCGCCAGCAGCTTGAACCCAGTCAACTATGGCTACACCTTC. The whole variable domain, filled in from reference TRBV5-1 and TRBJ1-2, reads KAGVTQTPRYLIKTRGQQVTLSCSPISGHRSVSWYQQTPGQGLQFLFEYFSETQRNKGNFPGRFSGRQFSNSRSEMNVSTLELGDSALYLCASSLNPVNYGYTFGSGTRLTVV.